The T cell receptor beta chain under discussion was sequenced for a study of blood T cell repertoires in COVID-19. Study at large: Sites in the United States, Italy and Spain provided acute and convalescent COVID-19 samples. Sources were T cells, B-cell-depleted T cells, or PBMCs; the material itself was cDNA or gDNA.

Seattle's cohort entered during active infection and was followed longitudinally. In the authors' workflow: The authors estimated nucleated cell counts from reference gene primer amplification. Profiling relied on immunoSEQ multiplex PCR, and the TCRdb table lists in-frame clones only, not all of them. V and J calls and clone size are given by that table; D and trimming were obtained from the DNA. The sample has roughly 100,000 clones; about 90% are singletons. Germline CDR1 LGHDT, CDR2 YNNKEL (reference sequence). CDR3 length: 15 amino acids. The V gene lost 4 bases and the J gene lost 3 bases, with 15 bases spanning the gap.

The sample was peripheral blood. The TCR comes from a human donor with COVID-19, enrolled during active disease. The donor label of this sample is uncertain. V usage is TRBV3-1 (or the pseudogene TRBV3-2) and J usage is TRBJ1-1, with a possible D match to TRBD1 (5 bases). This chain's CDR3 is CASSLGGGTDTEAFF. The CDR3 DNA follows: TGTGCCAGCAGCCTCGGGGGGGGAACGGACACTGAAGCTTTCTTT.